The next 8 T cell receptor beta chains were all read from a single sample in a study of OX40 agonist ivuxolimab in advanced cancers. TCRdb keeps only in-frame clones here, not all; method: immunoSEQ multiplex PCR. Of under 65,000 clones in the sample, roughly 85% are singletons; the top ten hold 0.3% to 0.35%. Material: CD4+ or CD8+ T cells sorted from blood, obtained in a trial of the OX40 agonist ivuxolimab. The source of these receptors is an adult with an advanced solid tumor such as melanoma, head and neck, liver or kidney cancer.

The rearrangement links TRBV5-6 to TRBJ2-1; TRBD2 aligns across 7 bases. V shed 4 bases, J shed 2 bases, and the junction held 6 bases outside the gene matches. The CDR3 contains 15 residues. Germline-derived CDR1 and CDR2 are SGHDT and YYEEEE. CDR3 DNA sequence: TGTGCCAGCAGCCTAACTAGCGCCGCCTACAATGAGCAGTTCTTC. Amino acid sequence: CASSLTSAAYNEQFF.

The J gene is TRBJ1-2, the V gene TRBV29-1; perhaps TRBD1 as D (6 bases). CDR3 length: 13 residues. V was cut by 2 bases and J by 6 bases, with 13 bases left in between. Germline V gene data show CDR1 as SQVTM and CDR2 as ANQGSEA. The CDR3 region is CSVERGQGNGYTF. For the CDR3, the DNA is TGCAGCGTTGAACGGGGGCAGGGTAATGGCTACACCTTC.

The chain combines TRBV2 with TRBJ1-4, with D perhaps matching TRBD1 (6 bases). With 4 bases removed from V and 7 bases from J, the gap between germline ends came to 16 bases. The length of the CDR3 is 15 residues. CDR1 SNHLY and CDR2 FYNNEI come from the germline V gene. The CDR3 DNA is TGTGCCAGCAGTGCAGGGGCCCACCGCGGTGAAAAACTGTTTTTT. This translates into CASSAGAHRGEKLFF.

The chain uses TRBV10-3 and TRBJ2-5, with D hard to call. The germline V gene encodes CDR1 ENHRY and CDR2 SYGVKD. The CDR3 has 14 residues. Trimming removed 5 bases at V and 3 bases at J, with 13 bases between. CDR3: CAISFGPPEETQYF. The CDR3 DNA is TGTGCCATCAGTTTTGGGCCTCCCGAAGAGACCCAGTACTTC.

The chain couples TRBV4-1 to TRBJ1-6, with D perhaps matching TRBD1 (6 bases). The CDR3 extends over 16 amino acids. The germline CDR1 and CDR2 sequences are MGHRA and YSYEKL. V dropped 6 bases and J dropped 4 bases, with 16 bases sitting between them. The CDR3 nucleotides are TGCGCCAGCAGTCCGATCGGACAGACTTATAATTCACCCCTCCACTTT. This sequence encodes CASSPIGQTYNSPLHF.

The chain joins TRBV7-3 to TRBJ2-2; 8 bases align to TRBD1. The germline V gene encodes CDR1 SGHTA and CDR2 FQGTGA. This CDR3 contains 14 residues. The trim removed 6 bases at V and 5 bases at J, leaving 5 bases unmatched. The CDR3 DNA reads as TGTGCCAGCAGGCCGGACAGGGTAACCGGGGAGCTGTTTTTT. Protein sequence: CASRPDRVTGELFF. Full variable domain (remainder filled in from reference TRBV7-3 and TRBJ2-2): GAGVSQTPSNKVTEKGKYVELRCDPISGHTALYWYRQSLGQGPEFLIYFQGTGAADDSGLPNDRFFAVRPEGSVSTLKIQRTERGDSAVYLCASRPDRVTGELFFGEGSRLTVL.

This chain links TRBV14 with TRBJ2-3; TRBD2 aligns across 8 bases. The CDR3 runs 17 residues. The V gene end was trimmed by 0 bases and the J gene end by 6 bases; junction bases not matched to a gene: 11. From germline, CDR1 is SGHDN and CDR2 FVKESK. The CDR3 bases are TGTGCCAGCAGCCAAGATTTACCCGGGGGGGCGTTTGATACGCAGTATTTT. Translating it yields CASSQDLPGGAFDTQYF.

In DNA, the CDR3 is TGCGCCAGCAGCTTTGTTGACAGGGGAACTGGCTACACCTTC. It translates to CASSFVDRGTGYTF. This chain joins TRBV5-1 and TRBJ1-2, with 8 bases matching TRBD1. This CDR3 region has 14 residues. V lost 2 bases to trimming and J lost 7 bases; unmatched junction nucleotides: 7. Germline V gene sequence: CDR1 SGHRS, CDR2 YFSETQ.